In its sample, the clone carrying this T cell receptor beta chain was seen a few times. This specimen belongs to a study of CD8+ T cells in alopecia areata. Following RNA extraction, reverse transcription yielded cDNA that acted as the sequencing template. Method: immunoSEQ multiplex PCR; TCRdb's copy keeps in-frame clones and lacks some. The data contain some 190,000 clones, 51% of them seen just once; the ten biggest clones take up about 9.5%. Treatment: oral pan-JAK inhibitor, 5-10 mg twice daily. Specimen: CD8+ T cells sorted from blood, collected at week 52, from a patient treated with tofacitinib. This clonotype was sampled from a human donor with alopecia areata.

DNA of the CDR3: TGCAGCGTTGGCGAGGGTCTTAACACTGAAGCTTTCTTT. Protein sequence: CSVGEGLNTEAFF. The chain couples TRBV29-1 to TRBJ1-1, with D unresolved. Germline-derived CDR1 and CDR2 are SQVTM and ANQGSEA. The V end lost 4 bases, the J end lost 2 bases, and 11 bases lay between the germline ends. The CDR3 contains 13 residues. Filled out from reference TRBV29-1 and TRBJ1-1, the complete variable domain reads SAVISQKPSRDICQRGTSLTIQCQVDSQVTMMFWYRQQPGQSLTLIATANQGSEATYESGFVIDKFPISRPNLTFSTLTVSNMSPEDSSIYLCSVGEGLNTEAFFGQGTRLTVV.